The entry below describes one TCR beta chain. This receptor's antigen is unknown. No much larger clonotype is one base removed from it; base qualities were not supplied. These data are taken from a study of T-cell reconstitution after alpha-beta-depleted transplantation in children (dated by TCRdb to between 2015 and 2016). Regarding the complete study: T-cell immune reconstitution after TCRalphabeta/CD19-depleted allogeneic hematopoietic cell transplantation in children was quantitatively tracked in the study by means of TCR repertoire profiling. General findings and caveats noted by the study authors: The apparently early alphabetaT-cell count recovery about two months after transplant was reportedly dependent on only several hundred rapidly expanded clones derived from non-depleted graft cells. In some patients, the high TCRbeta diversity seen at day 60 was put down to recipient T cells and intrathymic progenitors that had survived conditioning. Over subsequent months, a decline in hyperexpanded clone frequencies was noted, and after one year, T-cell counts and TCRbeta diversity were mostly ascribed to newly produced T cells.

Its CDR3 holds 13 amino acids, cysteine through valine. Solely the CDR3 DNA is kept, with 39 bases framed from the first base. V lost 1 base and J lost 9 bases; the stretch between them is 13 bases long. Library method: PCR. The data were produced on an Illumina HiSeq 2500. TCR libraries were prepared with molecular barcoding, using unique molecular identifiers to normalize TCRbeta repertoire quantification. TCRdb ran its own pipeline on the public reads, namely fastp trimming at Q25 and MiXCR clone calling, and kept in-frame beta chains. Identical CDR3 protein sequences are pooled into one entry, listed with their most common genes and DNA. The sample profile shows around 200,000 distinct CDR3 sequences; roughly 9.1% of them were found once. Less than 40% of the sample lies in the top ten. The sample's treatment or condition, from its label and the paper: allogeneic hematopoietic cell transplantation with graft depleted of TCRalphabeta T cells and CD19 B cells. The children who served as transplant recipients had been given grafts of TCRalphabeta/CD19-depleted allogeneic hematopoietic cells.

The starting material was PBMCs, mostly from graft donor cells, obtained 360 days after TCRalphabeta/CD19-depleted stem cell transplant. The receptor was derived from a male patient between 2 and 10 years old who had a stem cell transplant for acute myeloid leukemia, so the T cells may come from the graft donor. This sequence uses TRBV12-3 or TRBV12-4 and TRBJ2-7; D gene: possibly TRBD1, on 6 matching bases. The CDR3 protein is CASSLVTGSAQYV. In nucleotides, the sequence is TGTGCCAGCAGTTTAGTGACAGGATCTGCGCAGTACGTC.